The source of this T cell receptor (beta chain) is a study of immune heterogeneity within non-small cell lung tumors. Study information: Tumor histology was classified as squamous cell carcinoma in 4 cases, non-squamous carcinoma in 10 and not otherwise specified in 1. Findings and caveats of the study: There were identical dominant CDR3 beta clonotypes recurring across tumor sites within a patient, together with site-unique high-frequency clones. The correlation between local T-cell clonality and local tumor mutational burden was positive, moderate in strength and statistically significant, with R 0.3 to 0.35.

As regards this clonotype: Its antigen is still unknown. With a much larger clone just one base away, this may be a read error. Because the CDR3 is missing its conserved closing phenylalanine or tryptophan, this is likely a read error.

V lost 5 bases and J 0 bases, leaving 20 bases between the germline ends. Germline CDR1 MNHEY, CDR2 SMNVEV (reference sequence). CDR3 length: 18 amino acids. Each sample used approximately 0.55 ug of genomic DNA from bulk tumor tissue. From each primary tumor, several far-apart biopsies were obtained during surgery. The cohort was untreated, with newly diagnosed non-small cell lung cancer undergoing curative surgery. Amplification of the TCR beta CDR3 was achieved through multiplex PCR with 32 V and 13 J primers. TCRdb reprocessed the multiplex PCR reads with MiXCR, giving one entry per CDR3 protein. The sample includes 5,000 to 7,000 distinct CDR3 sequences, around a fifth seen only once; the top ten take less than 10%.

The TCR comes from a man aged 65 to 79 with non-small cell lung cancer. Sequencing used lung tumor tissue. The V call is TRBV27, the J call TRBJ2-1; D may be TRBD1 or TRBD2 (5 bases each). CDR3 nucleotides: TGTGCCAGCAGTACACTCAGTAGATGGGGGAGCTCCTACAATGAGCAGTTCTTA. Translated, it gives CASSTLSRWGSSYNEQFL.